This T cell receptor (beta chain) was recorded in a study of T cell responses to AZD1222 COVID-19 vaccine. About this clone: No antigen is known for it.

The protocol was immunoSEQ multiplex PCR, while the TCRdb copy is restricted to in-frame clones and leaves out a portion. The sample shows roughly 110,000 clones, roughly 85% of them seen only once. General study results and limits: Donors were largely white British and mainly female; clonal diversity was possibly underestimated. Spike-specific TCR depth and breadth grew after two AZD1222 doses. Only a handful of individuals given AZD1222 were seropositive at baseline.

Here the sequenced sample was peripheral blood, taken 28 days after the second AZD1222 dose. The receptor comes from an adult who received the AZD1222 COVID-19 vaccine.

CDR3 nucleotides: TGTGCCAGCAGTTTATTACAGGACTCCTATAATTCACCCCTCCACTTT. Encoded protein: CASSLLQDSYNSPLHF. The chain links TRBV27 to TRBJ1-6; D may be TRBD1 (5 bases). The CDR3 consists of 16 residues. Trimming removed 1 base from V and 0 bases from J, with 7 bases in between. The germline V gene encodes CDR1 MNHEY and CDR2 SMNVEV (reference sequence).